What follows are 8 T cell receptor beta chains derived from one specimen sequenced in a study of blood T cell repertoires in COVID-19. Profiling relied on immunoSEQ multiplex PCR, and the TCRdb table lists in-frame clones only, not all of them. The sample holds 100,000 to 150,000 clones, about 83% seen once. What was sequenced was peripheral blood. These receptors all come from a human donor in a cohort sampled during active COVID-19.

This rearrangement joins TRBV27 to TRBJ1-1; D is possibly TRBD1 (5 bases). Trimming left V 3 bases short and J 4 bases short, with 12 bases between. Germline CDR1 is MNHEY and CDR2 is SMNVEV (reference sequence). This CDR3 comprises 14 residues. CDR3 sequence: CASSFRGGVTEAFF. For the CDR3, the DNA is TGTGCCAGCAGTTTTCGGGGAGGGGTCACTGAAGCTTTCTTT.

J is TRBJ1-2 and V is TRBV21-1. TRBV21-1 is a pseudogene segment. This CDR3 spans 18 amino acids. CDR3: CASSKFCRKGGRAYGYTF. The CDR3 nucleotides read TGTGCCAGCAGCAAATTTTGCAGGAAGGGGGGGAGGGCCTATGGCTACACCTTC.

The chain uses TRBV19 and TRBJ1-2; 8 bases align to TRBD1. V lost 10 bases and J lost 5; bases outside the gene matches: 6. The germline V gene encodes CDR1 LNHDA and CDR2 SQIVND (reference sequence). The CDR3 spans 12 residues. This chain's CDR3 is CATWDRLYGYTF. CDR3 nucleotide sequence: TGTGCCACCTGGGACAGGCTATATGGCTACACCTTC.

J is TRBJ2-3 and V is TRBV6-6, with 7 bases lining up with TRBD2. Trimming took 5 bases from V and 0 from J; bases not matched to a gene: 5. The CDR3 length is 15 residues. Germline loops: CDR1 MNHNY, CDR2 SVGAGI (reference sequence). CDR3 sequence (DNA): TGTGCCAGCAGTCGCGGGACTACAAGCACAGATACGCAGTATTTT. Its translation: CASSRGTTSTDTQYF.

The CDR3 bases are TGCAGCGTTGAACATCCAGGGGCCGAGAACACTGAAGCTTTCTTT. Translated: CSVEHPGAENTEAFF. The rearrangement joins TRBV29-1 to TRBJ1-1; D is perhaps TRBD1 (6 bases). Germline V CDR1 and CDR2: SQVTM, ANQGSEA. V was shortened by 2 bases and J by 1 base, with 14 bases between the two germline ends. The CDR3 length is 15 residues.

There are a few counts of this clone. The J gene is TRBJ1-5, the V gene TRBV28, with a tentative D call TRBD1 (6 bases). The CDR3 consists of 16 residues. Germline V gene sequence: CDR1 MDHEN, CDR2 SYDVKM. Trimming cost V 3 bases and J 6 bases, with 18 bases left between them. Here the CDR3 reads CASSFQQGPVGQPQHF. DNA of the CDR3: TGTGCCAGCAGTTTCCAACAGGGACCAGTCGGTCAGCCCCAGCATTTT.

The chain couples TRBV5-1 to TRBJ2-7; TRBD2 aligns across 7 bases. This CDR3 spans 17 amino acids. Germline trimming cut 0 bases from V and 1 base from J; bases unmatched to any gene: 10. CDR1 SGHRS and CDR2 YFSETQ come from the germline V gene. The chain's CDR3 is CASSLAGGTPQSYEQYF. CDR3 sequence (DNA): TGCGCCAGCAGCTTGGCCGGGGGGACTCCCCAATCCTACGAGCAGTACTTC.

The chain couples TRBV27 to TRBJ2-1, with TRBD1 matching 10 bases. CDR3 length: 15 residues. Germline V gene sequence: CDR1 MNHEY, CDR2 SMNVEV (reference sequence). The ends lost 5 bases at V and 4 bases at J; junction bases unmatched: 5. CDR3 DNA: TGTGCCAGCAGTCTCGGGACAGGGGTTTACAATGAGCAGTTCTTC. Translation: CASSLGTGVYNEQFF.